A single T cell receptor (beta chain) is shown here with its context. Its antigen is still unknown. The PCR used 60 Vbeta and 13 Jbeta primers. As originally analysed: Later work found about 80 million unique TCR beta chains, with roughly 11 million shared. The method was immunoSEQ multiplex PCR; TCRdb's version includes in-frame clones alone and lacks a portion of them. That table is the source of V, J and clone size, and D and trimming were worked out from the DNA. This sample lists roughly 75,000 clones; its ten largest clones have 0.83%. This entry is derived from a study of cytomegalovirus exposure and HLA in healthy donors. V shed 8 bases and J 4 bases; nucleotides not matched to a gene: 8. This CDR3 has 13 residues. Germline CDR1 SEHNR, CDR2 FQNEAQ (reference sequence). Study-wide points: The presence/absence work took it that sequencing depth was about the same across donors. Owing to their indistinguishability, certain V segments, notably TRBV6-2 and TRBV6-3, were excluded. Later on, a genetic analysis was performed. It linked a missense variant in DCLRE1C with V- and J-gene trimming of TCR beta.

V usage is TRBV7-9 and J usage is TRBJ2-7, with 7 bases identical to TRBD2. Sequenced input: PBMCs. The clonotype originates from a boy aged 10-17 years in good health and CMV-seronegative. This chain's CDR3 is CASVGGGSYEQYF. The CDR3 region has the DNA TGTGCCAGCGTGGGCGGGGGAAGTTACGAGCAGTACTTC.